This T cell receptor beta chain was identified during a study of shared clonotypes between healthy human individuals. Study context: Aged between 18 and 49, the donors were two women and a few men.

V lost 1 base and J lost 3; bases outside the gene matches: 3. The CDR3 covers 15 residues. CDR1 is KGHSH and CDR2 is LQKENI in the germline V gene. This table comes from immunoSEQ multiplex PCR, and its TCRdb copy is limited to in-frame clones, with some not included. The sample lists 450,000 to 650,000 clones; roughly 72% were seen once. The material sequenced was PBMCs. V and J are TRBV18 and TRBJ1-5; 7 bases line up with TRBD1. The origin of this receptor is a woman aged 40 to 55 in good health. Some clones in this sample may be carry-over from other donors' samples. The CDR3 bases are TGTGCCAGCTCACCACAAGGACAGGACAATCAGCCCCAGCATTTT. The encoded protein is CASSPQGQDNQPQHF.